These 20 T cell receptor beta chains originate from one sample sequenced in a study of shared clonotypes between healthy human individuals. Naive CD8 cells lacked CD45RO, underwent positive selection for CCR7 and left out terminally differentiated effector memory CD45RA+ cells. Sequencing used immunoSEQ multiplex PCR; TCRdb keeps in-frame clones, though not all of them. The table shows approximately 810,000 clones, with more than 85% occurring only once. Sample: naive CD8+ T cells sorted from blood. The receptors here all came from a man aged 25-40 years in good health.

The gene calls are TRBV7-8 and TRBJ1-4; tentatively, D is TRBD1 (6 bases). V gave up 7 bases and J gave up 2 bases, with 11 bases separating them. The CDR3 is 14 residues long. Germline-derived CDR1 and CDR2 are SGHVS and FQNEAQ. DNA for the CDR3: TGTGCCAGCAACCCCGGACAGACTAATGAAAAACTGTTTTTT. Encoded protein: CASNPGQTNEKLFF. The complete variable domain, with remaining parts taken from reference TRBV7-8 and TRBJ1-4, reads GAGVSQSPRYKVAKRGQDVALRCDPISGHVSLFWYQQALGQGPEFLTYFQNEAQLDKSGLPSDRFFAERPEGSVSTLKIQRTQQEDSAVYLCASNPGQTNEKLFFGSGTQLSVL.

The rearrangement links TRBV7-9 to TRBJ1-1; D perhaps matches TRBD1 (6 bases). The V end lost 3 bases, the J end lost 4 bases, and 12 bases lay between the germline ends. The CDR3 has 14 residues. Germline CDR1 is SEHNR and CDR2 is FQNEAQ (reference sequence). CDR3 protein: CASSFPQGITEAFF. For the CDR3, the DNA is TGTGCCAGCAGCTTTCCACAGGGAATCACTGAAGCTTTCTTT.

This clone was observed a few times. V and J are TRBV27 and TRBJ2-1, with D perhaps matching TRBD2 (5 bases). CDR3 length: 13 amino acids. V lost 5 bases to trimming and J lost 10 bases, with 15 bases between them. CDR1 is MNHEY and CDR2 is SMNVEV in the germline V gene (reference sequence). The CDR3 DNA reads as TGTGCCAGCAGTCCCCTCCACGGGAACGAGCAGTTCTTC. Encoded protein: CASSPLHGNEQFF.

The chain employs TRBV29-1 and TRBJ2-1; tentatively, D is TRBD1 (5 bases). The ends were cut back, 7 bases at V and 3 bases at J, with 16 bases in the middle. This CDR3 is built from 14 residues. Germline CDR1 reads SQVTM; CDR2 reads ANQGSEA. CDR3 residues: CSGLTAHYYNEQFF. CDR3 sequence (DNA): TGCAGCGGGCTGACAGCCCACTACTACAATGAGCAGTTCTTC.

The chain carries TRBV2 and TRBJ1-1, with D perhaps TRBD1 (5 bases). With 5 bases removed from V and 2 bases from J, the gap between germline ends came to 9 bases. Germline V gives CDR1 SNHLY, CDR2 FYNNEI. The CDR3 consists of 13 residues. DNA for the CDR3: TGTGCCAGCAGTCCAGGGCTTAACACTGAAGCTTTCTTT. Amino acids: CASSPGLNTEAFF. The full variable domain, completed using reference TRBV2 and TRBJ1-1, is EPEVTQTPSHQVTQMGQEVILRCVPISNHLYFYWYRQILGQKVEFLVSFYNNEISEKSEIFDDQFSVERPDGSNFTLKIRSTKLEDSAMYFCASSPGLNTEAFFGQGTRLTVV.

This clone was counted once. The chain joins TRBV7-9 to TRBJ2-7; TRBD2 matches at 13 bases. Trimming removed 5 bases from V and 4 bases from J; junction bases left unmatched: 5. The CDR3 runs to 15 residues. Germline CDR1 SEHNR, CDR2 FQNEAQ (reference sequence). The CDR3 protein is CASSGGLAGRYEQYF. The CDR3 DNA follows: TGTGCCAGCAGCGGGGGACTAGCGGGAAGATACGAGCAGTACTTC.

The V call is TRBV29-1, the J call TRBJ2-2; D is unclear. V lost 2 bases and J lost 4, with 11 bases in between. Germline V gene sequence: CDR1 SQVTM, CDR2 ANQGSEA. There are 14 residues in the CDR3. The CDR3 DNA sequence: TGCAGCGTTGAAAAACCCGGAGTCACCGGGGAGCTGTTTTTT. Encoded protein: CSVEKPGVTGELFF.

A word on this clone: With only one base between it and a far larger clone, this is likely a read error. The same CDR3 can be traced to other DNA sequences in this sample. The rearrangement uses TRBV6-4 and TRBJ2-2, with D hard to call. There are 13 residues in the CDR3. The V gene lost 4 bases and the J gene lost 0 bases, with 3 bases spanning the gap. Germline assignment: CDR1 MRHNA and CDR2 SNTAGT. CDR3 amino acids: CASSATNTGELFF. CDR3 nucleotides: TGTGCCAGCAGTGCTACGAACACCGGGGAGCTGTTTTTT.

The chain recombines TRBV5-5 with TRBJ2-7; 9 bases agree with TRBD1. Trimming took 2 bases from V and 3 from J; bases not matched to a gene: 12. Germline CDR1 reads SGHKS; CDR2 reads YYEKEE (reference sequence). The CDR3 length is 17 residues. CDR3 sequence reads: CASSFFGTGTGHYEQYF. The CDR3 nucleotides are TGTGCCAGCAGCTTTTTTGGGACCGGGACAGGGCACTACGAGCAGTACTTC.

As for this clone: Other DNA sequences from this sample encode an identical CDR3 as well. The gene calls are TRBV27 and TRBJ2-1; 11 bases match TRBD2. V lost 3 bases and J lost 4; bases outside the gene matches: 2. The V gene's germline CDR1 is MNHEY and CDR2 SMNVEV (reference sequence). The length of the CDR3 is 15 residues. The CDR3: CASSFGLAGYNEQFF. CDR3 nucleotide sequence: TGTGCCAGCAGTTTTGGACTAGCGGGTTACAATGAGCAGTTCTTC.

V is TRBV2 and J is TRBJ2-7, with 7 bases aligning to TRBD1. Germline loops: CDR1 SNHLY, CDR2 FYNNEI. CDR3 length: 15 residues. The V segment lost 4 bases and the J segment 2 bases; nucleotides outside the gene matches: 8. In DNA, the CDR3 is TGTGCCAGCAGTGCTCAGGGGGAGATAGCCTACGAGCAGTACTTC. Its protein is CASSAQGEIAYEQYF.

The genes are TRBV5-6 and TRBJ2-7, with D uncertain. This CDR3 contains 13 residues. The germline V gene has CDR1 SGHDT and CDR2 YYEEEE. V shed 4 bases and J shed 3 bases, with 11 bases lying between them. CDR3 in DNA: TGTGCCAGCAGCACGGCCGGGCACTACGAGCAGTACTTC. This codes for CASSTAGHYEQYF.

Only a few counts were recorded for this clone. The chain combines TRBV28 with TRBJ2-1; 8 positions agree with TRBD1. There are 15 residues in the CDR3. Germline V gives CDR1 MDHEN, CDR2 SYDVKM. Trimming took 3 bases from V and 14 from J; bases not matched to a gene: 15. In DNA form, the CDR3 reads TGTGCCAGCAGTTTCCAAGAGACAGGGGCCCACGAAAAGTTCTTC. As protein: CASSFQETGAHEKFF.

The CDR3 protein is CASSDGSASTDTQYF. The DNA for the CDR3 is TGTGCCAGCAGTGATGGGAGCGCGTCCACAGATACGCAGTATTTT. This rearrangement joins TRBV2 to TRBJ2-3; D might be TRBD2 (5 bases). The CDR3 has 15 residues. V was cut by 3 bases and J by 2 bases, with 12 bases left in between. Per the germline V gene, CDR1 is SNHLY and CDR2 is FYNNEI.

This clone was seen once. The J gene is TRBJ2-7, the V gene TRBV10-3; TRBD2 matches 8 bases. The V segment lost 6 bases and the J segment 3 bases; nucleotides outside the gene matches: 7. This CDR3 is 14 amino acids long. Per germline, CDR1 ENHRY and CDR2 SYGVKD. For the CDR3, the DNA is TGTGCCATCAGCCCGGGACTAGTTTTCTACGAGCAGTACTTC. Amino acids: CAISPGLVFYEQYF.

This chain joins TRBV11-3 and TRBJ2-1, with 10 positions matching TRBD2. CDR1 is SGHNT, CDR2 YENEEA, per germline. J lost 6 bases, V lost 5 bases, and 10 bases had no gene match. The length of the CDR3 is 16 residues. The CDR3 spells CASSRSGLAHLNEQFF. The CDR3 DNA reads TGTGCCAGCAGCCGCTCGGGACTAGCGCACCTCAATGAGCAGTTCTTC.

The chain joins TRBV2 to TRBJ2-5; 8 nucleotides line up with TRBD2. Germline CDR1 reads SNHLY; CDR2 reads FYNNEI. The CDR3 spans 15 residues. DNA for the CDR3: TGTGCTACTACCCAAGGACTAGCCGCGGGTGCGACCCAGTACTTC. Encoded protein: CATTQGLAAGATQYF.

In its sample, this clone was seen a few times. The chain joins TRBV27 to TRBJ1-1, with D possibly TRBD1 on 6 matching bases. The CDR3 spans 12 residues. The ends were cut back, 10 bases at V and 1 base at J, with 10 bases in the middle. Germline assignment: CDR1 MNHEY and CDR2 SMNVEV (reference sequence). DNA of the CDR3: TGTGCCACCGTGACAGGGAACACTGAAGCTTTCTTT. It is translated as CATVTGNTEAFF.

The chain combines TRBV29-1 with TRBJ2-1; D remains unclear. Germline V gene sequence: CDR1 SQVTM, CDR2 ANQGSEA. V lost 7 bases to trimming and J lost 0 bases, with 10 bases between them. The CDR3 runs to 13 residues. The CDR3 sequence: CSANVASYNEQFF. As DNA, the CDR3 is TGCAGCGCCAACGTAGCCTCCTACAATGAGCAGTTCTTC.

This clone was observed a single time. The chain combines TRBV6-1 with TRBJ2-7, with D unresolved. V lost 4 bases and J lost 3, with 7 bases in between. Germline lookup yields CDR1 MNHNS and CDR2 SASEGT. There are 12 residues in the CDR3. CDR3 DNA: TGTGCCAGCAGTGTCCTCGGCTACGAGCAGTACTTC. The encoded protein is CASSVLGYEQYF.